This T cell receptor beta chain was identified in a study of shared clonotypes between healthy human individuals. Sequencing was performed with immunoSEQ multiplex PCR; in TCRdb, only in-frame clones are kept and a portion is missing. The repertoire holds about half a million clones, with over 70% as singletons. This clone was counted only a few times. A far larger clone is a single base away, which makes a read error likely. Other DNA sequences from this sample encode an identical CDR3 as well. The CDR3 runs to 13 residues. With 5 bases clipped from V and 8 bases from J, the junction kept 8 bases outside the gene matches. Germline V gene lookup returns CDR1 SGHTA and CDR2 FQGNSA.

This chain links TRBV7-2 with TRBJ1-1; 7 bases are a match to TRBD1. The material sequenced was PBMCs. The sequence derives from a woman aged 40 to 50 in good health. Some clones in this sample may be carry-over from other donors' samples. This CDR3 reads CASSPGGVAEAFF. CDR3 coding DNA: TGTGCCAGCAGCCCAGGGGGAGTGGCCGAAGCTTTCTTT.